Listed below are T cell receptor beta chains from one sample, sequenced in a study of blood T cells in healthy people across ages. One entry per CDR3 protein, called by TCRdb with MiXCR from the 5' RACE reads. The table shows fewer than 2,000,000 distinct CDR3 sequences, with around 36% occurring only once. Sequencing was done on a sample of blood. These receptors were taken from a woman aged 25 to 45 in good health. Each CDR3 is given with its conserved first and last residue. Fields, in order: D gene, V gene, J gene, clone size, CDR3 DNA, CDR3 protein. A D gene is named only where the DNA matches it firmly. A clone size is listed for some rows: how often the clone was seen (once, few, many), or a class if it is expanded.

d_gene: -
v_gene: TRBV4-1
j_gene: TRBJ1-1
abundance: few
CDR3nt: TGCGCCAGCAGCCAGGAAGAACTGCAAGGGGCTTACACTGAAGCTTTCTTT
CDR3aa: CASSQEELQGAYTEAFF

d_gene: -
v_gene: TRBV5-1
j_gene: TRBJ2-6
abundance: -
CDR3nt: TGCGCCAGCAGCTCCGCGGGCCCAGGGGCCAACGTCCTGACTTTC
CDR3aa: CASSSAGPGANVLTF

d_gene: -
v_gene: TRBV5-1
j_gene: TRBJ1-4
abundance: few
CDR3nt: TGCGCCAGCAGTAAACAGGGTCCTAATGAAAAACTGTTTTTT
CDR3aa: CASSKQGPNEKLFF

d_gene: -
v_gene: TRBV9
j_gene: TRBJ2-3
abundance: -
CDR3nt: TGTGCCAGCAGCGTAGACGGGGCTACGCAGTATTTT
CDR3aa: CASSVDGATQYF

d_gene: -
v_gene: TRBV28
j_gene: TRBJ2-5
abundance: many
CDR3nt: TGTGCCAGCACACCTACCGGGACGGCGGGCCGGGCGGTTGAAGAGACCCAGTACTTC
CDR3aa: CASTPTGTAGRAVEETQYF

d_gene: -
v_gene: TRBV15
j_gene: TRBJ1-2
abundance: -
CDR3nt: TGTGCCACCAGCAGCCTCCCGGAGGAGGGTCACTATGGCTACACCTTC
CDR3aa: CATSSLPEEGHYGYTF

d_gene: TRBD1
v_gene: TRBV20-1
j_gene: TRBJ2-7
abundance: few
CDR3nt: TGCAGTGCAACCGGACAGGTCTCCGAGCAGTACTTC
CDR3aa: CSATGQVSEQYF

d_gene: TRBD1
v_gene: TRBV27
j_gene: TRBJ1-2
abundance: few
CDR3nt: TGTGCCAGCAGTTCCCATCTGGCCCTCGACAGGGAACTTGGCTACACCTTC
CDR3aa: CASSSHLALDRELGYTF

d_gene: -
v_gene: TRBV5-1
j_gene: TRBJ1-1
abundance: -
CDR3nt: TGCGCCAGCAGCTTGGCCGTGGGGCCTAACACTGAAGCTTTCTTT
CDR3aa: CASSLAVGPNTEAFF

d_gene: TRBD2
v_gene: TRBV4-1
j_gene: TRBJ2-1
abundance: -
CDR3nt: TGCGCCAGCCTTGGTCCTAGCGGGAAGGACAATGAGCAGTTCTTC
CDR3aa: CASLGPSGKDNEQFF

d_gene: TRBD1
v_gene: TRBV12-3/TRBV12-4
j_gene: TRBJ2-3
abundance: -
CDR3nt: TGTGCCAGCAGTTGGGAACAGGGGTTTGGGACAGATACGCAGTATTTT
CDR3aa: CASSWEQGFGTDTQYF

d_gene: -
v_gene: TRBV28
j_gene: TRBJ1-4
abundance: -
CDR3nt: TGTGCCAGCAGTTTACGCTGGCCCCGTAATGAAAAACTGTTTTTT
CDR3aa: CASSLRWPRNEKLFF

d_gene: -
v_gene: TRBV27
j_gene: TRBJ1-4
abundance: -
CDR3nt: TGTGCCAGCAGTCCGACTTTCGTGTTCGGGGGACCCAATGAAAAACTGTTTTTT
CDR3aa: CASSPTFVFGGPNEKLFF

d_gene: TRBD2
v_gene: TRBV3-1
j_gene: TRBJ2-3
abundance: -
CDR3nt: TGTGCCAGCAGCCAGGGGACTAGCGGATATACCCGCACAGATACGCAGTATTTT
CDR3aa: CASSQGTSGYTRTDTQYF

d_gene: TRBD1
v_gene: TRBV6-5
j_gene: TRBJ1-2
abundance: -
CDR3nt: TGTGCCAGCGGGTCCGGGACAGGGGTTTTAGATGGCTACACCTTC
CDR3aa: CASGSGTGVLDGYTF

d_gene: TRBD2
v_gene: TRBV2
j_gene: TRBJ2-7
abundance: -
CDR3nt: TGTGCCAGCAGAGGCGGGAGGGTATACGAGCAGTACTTC
CDR3aa: CASRGGRVYEQYF

d_gene: -
v_gene: TRBV29-1
j_gene: TRBJ2-2
abundance: few
CDR3nt: TGCAGCGTTAGTTATGGGGACGGGGAGCTGTTTTTT
CDR3aa: CSVSYGDGELFF

d_gene: TRBD1
v_gene: TRBV4-1
j_gene: TRBJ1-6
abundance: -
CDR3nt: TGCGCCAGCAGCCAAGAAGACAGGGGCAGATCACCCCTCCACTTT
CDR3aa: CASSQEDRGRSPLHF

d_gene: TRBD1
v_gene: TRBV29-1
j_gene: TRBJ2-2
abundance: -
CDR3nt: TGCAGCGCCATGAAAGGGGGCCACGGGGAGCTGTTTTTT
CDR3aa: CSAMKGGHGELFF

d_gene: TRBD2
v_gene: TRBV7-3
j_gene: TRBJ2-7
abundance: -
CDR3nt: TGTGCCAGCAGCTTATTCGGCGGGAGTGGCTACGAGCAGTACTTC
CDR3aa: CASSLFGGSGYEQYF

d_gene: -
v_gene: TRBV9
j_gene: TRBJ2-7
abundance: -
CDR3nt: TGTGCCAGCAGCCCTCTTAGGACTCACGCCTACGAGCAGTACTTC
CDR3aa: CASSPLRTHAYEQYF

d_gene: -
v_gene: TRBV7-2
j_gene: TRBJ2-7
abundance: -
CDR3nt: TGTGCCAGCAGATCGGGTCTGTACAATGAGCAGTACTTC
CDR3aa: CASRSGLYNEQYF

d_gene: -
v_gene: TRBV7-9
j_gene: TRBJ2-5
abundance: -
CDR3nt: TGTGCCAGCGGCTTAGCCCAGCCTGAGGAGACCCAGTACTTC
CDR3aa: CASGLAQPEETQYF

d_gene: -
v_gene: TRBV11-2
j_gene: TRBJ2-5
abundance: -
CDR3nt: TGTGCCAGCAGCTCCGGAGGGGGCGGACGGACCCAGTACTTC
CDR3aa: CASSSGGGGRTQYF

d_gene: -
v_gene: TRBV20-1
j_gene: TRBJ2-1
abundance: -
CDR3nt: TGCAGTGCCTCGACTTTAGTGGGACTCTCCTACAATGAGCAGTTCTTC
CDR3aa: CSASTLVGLSYNEQFF

d_gene: -
v_gene: TRBV6-6
j_gene: TRBJ1-5
abundance: -
CDR3nt: TGTGCCAGCAGTTACTCAGTGGACCCTTCATTGAATCAGCCCCAGCATTTT
CDR3aa: CASSYSVDPSLNQPQHF

d_gene: -
v_gene: TRBV4-1
j_gene: TRBJ2-7
abundance: few
CDR3nt: TGCGCCAGCAGCCAGGTAGTAACGCCAGCCTACGAGCAGTACTTC
CDR3aa: CASSQVVTPAYEQYF

d_gene: -
v_gene: TRBV7-8
j_gene: TRBJ2-7
abundance: -
CDR3nt: TGTGCCAGCAGCTTAGGGCCCATGACCTACGAGCAGTACTTC
CDR3aa: CASSLGPMTYEQYF

d_gene: -
v_gene: TRBV6-1
j_gene: TRBJ2-7
abundance: -
CDR3nt: TGTGCCAGCAGGACCCCTAGGTTGCCATACGAGCAGTACTTC
CDR3aa: CASRTPRLPYEQYF

d_gene: -
v_gene: TRBV20-1
j_gene: TRBJ2-2
abundance: few
CDR3nt: TGCAGTGCATCTTTGGGGAGGTCCGGGGAGCTGTTTTTT
CDR3aa: CSASLGRSGELFF

d_gene: -
v_gene: TRBV7-8
j_gene: TRBJ2-1
abundance: few
CDR3nt: TGTGCCAGCAGCTCTGGACTCCTCGCGGGGAATGAGCAGTTCTTC
CDR3aa: CASSSGLLAGNEQFF

d_gene: TRBD1
v_gene: TRBV4-2
j_gene: TRBJ2-7
abundance: many
CDR3nt: TGTGCCAGCAGCCAAGAAGAGGGGGCCGACGAGCAGTACTTC
CDR3aa: CASSQEEGADEQYF

d_gene: -
v_gene: TRBV6-5
j_gene: TRBJ2-3
abundance: many
CDR3nt: TGTGCCAGCAGTTTGGGGGAAGATACGCAGTATTTT
CDR3aa: CASSLGEDTQYF

d_gene: -
v_gene: TRBV14
j_gene: TRBJ1-1
abundance: few
CDR3nt: TGTGCCAGCAGCCAAGCAGGGGCGAATGAAGCTTTCTTT
CDR3aa: CASSQAGANEAFF

d_gene: -
v_gene: TRBV5-1
j_gene: TRBJ2-5
abundance: -
CDR3nt: TGCGCCAGCCGAAGGGTGGCGGGATTTGAGGAGACCCAGTACTTC
CDR3aa: CASRRVAGFEETQYF

d_gene: -
v_gene: TRBV9
j_gene: TRBJ2-1
abundance: few
CDR3nt: TGTGCCAGCAGCCCTTGGACGGACTACAATGAGCAGTTCTTC
CDR3aa: CASSPWTDYNEQFF

d_gene: -
v_gene: TRBV28
j_gene: TRBJ2-7
abundance: -
CDR3nt: TGTGCCAGCACCCTCGGGCACCAGAGGGACTACGAGCAGTACTTC
CDR3aa: CASTLGHQRDYEQYF

d_gene: -
v_gene: TRBV7-3
j_gene: TRBJ2-7
abundance: many
CDR3nt: TGTGCCAGCAGCTTAAATCCGAGATCCAACGAGCAGTACTTC
CDR3aa: CASSLNPRSNEQYF

d_gene: -
v_gene: TRBV21-1
j_gene: TRBJ2-3
abundance: -
CDR3nt: TGTGCCAGCAGCAAATTTCCATATACGCAGTATTTT
CDR3aa: CASSKFPYTQYF

d_gene: TRBD1
v_gene: TRBV6-6
j_gene: TRBJ1-2
abundance: few
CDR3nt: TGTGCCAGCAGTTACTCCACTGACAGGGACAACTATGGCTACACCTTC
CDR3aa: CASSYSTDRDNYGYTF

d_gene: TRBD1
v_gene: TRBV27
j_gene: TRBJ1-1
abundance: -
CDR3nt: TGTGCCAGCAGTTTGGGGACAGGGGCCTCTGAAGCTTTCTTT
CDR3aa: CASSLGTGASEAFF

d_gene: TRBD1
v_gene: TRBV30
j_gene: TRBJ1-1
abundance: -
CDR3nt: TGTGCCTGGAGTGTACAGGGGACTGAAGCTTTCTTT
CDR3aa: CAWSVQGTEAFF

d_gene: -
v_gene: TRBV29-1
j_gene: TRBJ2-5
abundance: -
CDR3nt: TGCAGCGTTGGTCAGTTGGGCAGGGAGACCCAGTACTTC
CDR3aa: CSVGQLGRETQYF

d_gene: TRBD1
v_gene: TRBV20-1
j_gene: TRBJ1-4
abundance: -
CDR3nt: TGCAGTGCTCCCAAGACAGGGACCGAAAAACTGTTTTTT
CDR3aa: CSAPKTGTEKLFF

d_gene: -
v_gene: TRBV27
j_gene: TRBJ2-3
abundance: -
CDR3nt: TGTGCCGGCAGTTTCTCCCTTGGAAAGGGCGGTTTAACAGATACGCAGTATTTT
CDR3aa: CAGSFSLGKGGLTDTQYF

d_gene: TRBD2
v_gene: TRBV5-1
j_gene: TRBJ2-5
abundance: many
CDR3nt: TGCGCCAGCAGCTTGGGGACTAGCACCGAGACCCAGTACTTC
CDR3aa: CASSLGTSTETQYF

d_gene: -
v_gene: TRBV2
j_gene: TRBJ1-2
abundance: -
CDR3nt: TGTGCCAGCAGTGACTCTGGGACATTCTATGGCTACACCTTC
CDR3aa: CASSDSGTFYGYTF

d_gene: TRBD1
v_gene: TRBV29-1
j_gene: TRBJ1-1
abundance: -
CDR3nt: TGCAGCGGGCACCCCCCGGGACAGGGGAGAACTGAAGCTTTCTTT
CDR3aa: CSGHPPGQGRTEAFF

d_gene: -
v_gene: TRBV24-1
j_gene: TRBJ2-7
abundance: few
CDR3nt: TGTGCCACCAGTGATGGGACTTCGCCCTGGTACGAGCAGTACTTC
CDR3aa: CATSDGTSPWYEQYF

d_gene: TRBD1
v_gene: TRBV2
j_gene: TRBJ1-2
abundance: few
CDR3nt: TGTGCCAGCGGACAGGACCTTGGATATGGCTACACCTTC
CDR3aa: CASGQDLGYGYTF

d_gene: -
v_gene: TRBV29-1
j_gene: TRBJ2-1
abundance: many
CDR3nt: TGCAGCGCCACAGGGGGGGAAGGGCCCTCCTACAATGAGCAGTTCTTC
CDR3aa: CSATGGEGPSYNEQFF

d_gene: -
v_gene: TRBV7-2
j_gene: TRBJ1-1
abundance: few
CDR3nt: TGTGCCAGCAGCTTAATTAAAGGGTACACTGAAGCTTTCTTT
CDR3aa: CASSLIKGYTEAFF

d_gene: -
v_gene: TRBV4-1
j_gene: TRBJ1-2
abundance: -
CDR3nt: TGCGCCAGCAGCCAAGTAAGCCTCGGGACGGACTATGGCTACACCTTC
CDR3aa: CASSQVSLGTDYGYTF